This TCR beta chain came from a study of post-analysis software for immune sequencing data. Study-wide background: Disease trajectories encompassed relapsing-remitting, secondary progressive and progressive-relapsing multiple sclerosis. Whole-study findings and limits: Multiple sclerosis patients showed significantly lower normalized Chao1 diversity than controls did. Strong same-batch co-clustering of samples appeared with F measure clustering.

Note on this clonotype: Its antigen is still unknown.

Unique molecular identifiers had been added to the TCR beta cDNA libraries. When 1 to 10 million T cells were used, they gave approximately 530,000 cDNA molecules. MiXCR, applied by TCRdb to the PCR reads, yields one record per CDR3 protein. The sample has hundreds of thousands of distinct CDR3 sequences; less than 35% are singletons. The specimen was blood. The source of this sequence is a girl between 5 and 17 years old with multiple sclerosis.

For the CDR3, the DNA is TGTGCCAGCAGCCCCAGACAGGGAGCGCGAGCCGGTGAGCAGTTCTTC. Translating it yields CASSPRQGARAGEQFF. The chain has TRBV12-3 or TRBV12-4 and TRBJ2-1, with TRBD1 identical over 7 bases. The CDR3 contains 16 residues. Losses at the gene ends were 6 bases for V and 9 bases for J; bases not matched to a gene: 17.